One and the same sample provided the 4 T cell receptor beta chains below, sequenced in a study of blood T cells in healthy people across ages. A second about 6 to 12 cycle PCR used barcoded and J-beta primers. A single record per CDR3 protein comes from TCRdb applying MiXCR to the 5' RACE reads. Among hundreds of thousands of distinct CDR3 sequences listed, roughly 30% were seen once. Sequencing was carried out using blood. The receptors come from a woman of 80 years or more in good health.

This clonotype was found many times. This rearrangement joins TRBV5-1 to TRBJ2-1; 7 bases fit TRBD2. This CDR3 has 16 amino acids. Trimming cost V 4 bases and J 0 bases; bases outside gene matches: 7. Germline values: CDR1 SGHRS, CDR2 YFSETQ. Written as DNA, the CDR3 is TGCGCCAGCAGCGGAGGAGCGGGAAACTCCTACAATGAGCAGTTCTTC. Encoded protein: CASSGGAGNSYNEQFF.

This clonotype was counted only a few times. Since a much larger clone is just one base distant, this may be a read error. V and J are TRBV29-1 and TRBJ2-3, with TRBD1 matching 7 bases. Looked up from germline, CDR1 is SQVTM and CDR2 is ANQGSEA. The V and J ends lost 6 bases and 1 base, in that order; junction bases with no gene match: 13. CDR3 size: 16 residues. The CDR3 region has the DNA TGCAGCGTGGCCGGGACAGACAAGGGGGGCACAGATACGCAGTATTTT. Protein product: CSVAGTDKGGTDTQYF.

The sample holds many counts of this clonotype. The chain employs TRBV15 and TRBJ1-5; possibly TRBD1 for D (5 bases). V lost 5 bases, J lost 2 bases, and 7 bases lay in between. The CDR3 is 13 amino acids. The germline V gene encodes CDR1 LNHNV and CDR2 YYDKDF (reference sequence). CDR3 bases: TGTGCCACCAGCGCGGGGGGCAATCAGCCCCAGCATTTT. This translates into CATSAGGNQPQHF.

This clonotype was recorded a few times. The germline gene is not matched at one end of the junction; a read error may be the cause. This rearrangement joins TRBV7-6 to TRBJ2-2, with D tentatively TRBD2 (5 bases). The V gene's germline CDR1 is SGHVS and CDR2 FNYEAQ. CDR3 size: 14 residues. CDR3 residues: CASSLYPGAGELFF. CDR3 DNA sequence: TGTGCCAGCAGCTTATATCCGGGCGCCGGGGAGTTGTTTTTT.